The clone carrying this T cell receptor beta chain has ten or more counts. TCRdb re-called the 5' RACE reads through MiXCR, storing one row per CDR3 protein. The sample consists of under 350,000 distinct CDR3 sequences, about a sixth of them appearing once. The data are from a study of T-cell memory formation after mild COVID-19. Germline CDR1 SEHNR, CDR2 FQNEAQ (reference sequence). V lost 4 bases and J lost 9; bases outside the gene matches: 11. The CDR3 spans 15 residues. The V call is TRBV7-9, the J call TRBJ2-1; TRBD1 matches at 8 bases. The sample comprised PBMCs or a T cell subset sorted from them (not recorded which). The TCR sequence derives from a man between 18 and 29 years old who had mild COVID-19 (a few samples of this study predate the infection). Cell type and time point are not known. The CDR3 is CASSSTTGARIEQFF. CDR3 sequence (DNA): TGTGCCAGCAGCTCCACGACAGGGGCGCGTATTGAGCAGTTCTTC.